The 18 T cell receptor beta chains reported below all come from one sample, sequenced in a study of pediatric ulcerative colitis. The table came from immunoSEQ multiplex PCR; TCRdb's copy has only in-frame clones and leaves some out. The sample has tens of thousands of clones; around 87% are singletons. The sequenced sample consisted of blood. The receptor set was obtained from a boy aged 5-17 years who was a control in a study of pediatric ulcerative colitis.

This chain joins TRBV20-1 and TRBJ1-2, with D tentatively TRBD1 (6 bases). Trimming pared 6 bases from V and 8 bases from J, leaving 13 bases between. From germline, CDR1 is DFQATT and CDR2 SNEGSKA (reference sequence). The CDR3 sequence is 11 residues long. The DNA for the CDR3 is TGCAGTGCGACCCCAGGGGACGGCTACACCTTC. Residues: CSATPGDGYTF.

The J gene is TRBJ2-7, the V gene TRBV7-8, with a tentative D call TRBD1 (5 bases). Deletions cut 0 bases from V and 7 bases from J, with 10 bases between. The CDR3 contains 13 residues. Germline V gives CDR1 SGHVS, CDR2 FQNEAQ. The CDR3 spells CASSLAQGREQYF. The CDR3, as DNA: TGTGCCAGCAGCTTAGCCCAGGGTAGGGAGCAGTACTTC.

CDR3 nucleotide sequence: TGCAGCGTTGAACAGCCAGAAGTGGGCTATGGCTACACCTTC. It is translated as CSVEQPEVGYGYTF. The rearrangement links TRBV29-1 to TRBJ1-2; no firm D call. V was trimmed by 2 bases and J by 4 bases, leaving 14 bases between them. CDR3 length equals 14 residues. CDR1 and CDR2 (germline): SQVTM, ANQGSEA.

The CDR3 spells CASRKGQGGYEQYF. CDR3 bases: TGTGCCAGCCGGAAAGGACAGGGGGGTTACGAGCAGTACTTC. The chain is built from TRBV6-5 and TRBJ2-7, with TRBD1 identical over 10 bases. J lost 4 bases, V lost 8 bases, and 8 bases had no gene match. CDR3 length: 14 residues. Germline CDR1 and CDR2: MNHEY and SVGAGI.

The rearrangement joins TRBV9 to TRBJ2-7; TRBD1 is a possible D gene (5 bases). The V gene's germline CDR1 is SGDLS and CDR2 YYNGEE. The CDR3 is made up of 15 amino acids. The V gene lost 0 bases and the J gene lost 0 bases, with 10 bases spanning the gap. CDR3 DNA sequence: TGTGCCAGCAGCGTAGGGTTTGACAGCTCCTACGAGCAGTACTTC. It yields the protein CASSVGFDSSYEQYF. Full variable domain (remainder filled in from reference TRBV9 and TRBJ2-7): DSGVTQTPKHLITATGQRVTLRCSPRSGDLSVYWYQQSLDQGLQFLIQYYNGEERAKGNILERFSAQQFPDLHSELNLSSLELGDSALYFCASSVGFDSSYEQYFGPGTRLTVT.

The gene calls are TRBV30 and TRBJ2-3; 11 bases align to TRBD2. CDR1 and CDR2 (germline): GTSNPN, SVGIG (reference sequence). This CDR3 spans 14 amino acids. V shed 6 bases, J shed 3 bases, and the junction held 5 bases outside the gene matches. The CDR3 region is CACRTSGGTDTQYF. CDR3 nucleotides: TGTGCCTGCCGAACTAGCGGGGGAACAGATACGCAGTATTTT. Combining the CDR3 with reference TRBV30 and TRBJ2-3 gives the whole variable domain SQTIHQWPATLVQPVGSPLSLECTVEGTSNPNLYWYRQAAGRGLQLLFYSVGIGQISSEVPQNLSASRPQDRQFILSSKKLLLSDSGFYLCACRTSGGTDTQYFGPGTRLTVL.

This rearrangement joins TRBV4-1 to TRBJ2-5; tentatively, D is TRBD1 or TRBD2 (5 bases each). Germline V gene data show CDR1 as MGHRA and CDR2 as YSYEKL. V was cut by 6 bases and J by 7 bases, with 15 bases left in between. This CDR3 spans 13 amino acids. The CDR3 nucleotides are TGCGCCAGCAGTACGACAGTTGGGGGGACCCAGTACTTC. Protein sequence: CASSTTVGGTQYF.

The chain has TRBV4-3 and TRBJ2-2, with D uncertain. CDR1 and CDR2 (germline): LGHNA, YSLEER. The CDR3 sequence is 15 residues long. Between the trimmed V and J ends, which lost 0 bases and 7 bases, there was a span of 12 bases. The CDR3 region is CASSQDAQIGGELFF. In DNA, the CDR3 is TGCGCCAGCAGCCAAGATGCGCAAATTGGCGGGGAGCTGTTTTTT.

The CDR3 loop is CASTMGLLSYNEQFF. The DNA for the CDR3 is TGTGCCAGTACCATGGGACTCCTGAGTTACAATGAGCAGTTCTTC. The chain uses TRBV19 and TRBJ2-1; tentative D call: TRBD2 (6 bases). V lost 7 bases to trimming and J lost 4 bases, with 17 bases between them. CDR3 length: 15 amino acids. Germline lookup yields CDR1 LNHDA and CDR2 SQIVND (reference sequence).

The chain links TRBV15 to TRBJ2-2; D gene uncertain. V was pared by 5 bases and J by 1 base, with 8 bases between. Germline V gene sequence: CDR1 LNHNV, CDR2 YYDKDF (reference sequence). The CDR3 runs to 14 residues. The CDR3 DNA follows: TGTGCCACCAGCCAGCAGTTGAACACCGGGGAGCTGTTTTTT. Translation gives CATSQQLNTGELFF.

The rearrangement uses TRBV28 and TRBJ2-7; perhaps TRBD2 as D (5 bases). V lost 7 bases, J lost 2 bases, and 18 bases lay in between. The CDR3 totals 15 residues. CDR1 is MDHEN, CDR2 SYDVKM, per germline. The CDR3 DNA is TGTGCCAGCACCCCGGGCGGAGGCTCTACCTACGAGCAGTACTTC. Translation: CASTPGGGSTYEQYF.

This clone has more than one count but fewer than ten. The chain employs TRBV27 and TRBJ1-2, with D possibly being TRBD1 (6 bases). Germline V lookup: CDR1 MNHEY, CDR2 SMNVEV (reference sequence). The CDR3 runs 13 residues. V was clipped by 5 bases and J by 3 bases, with 10 bases between them. The CDR3 spells CASSLTGYYGYTF. In DNA form, the CDR3 reads TGTGCCAGCAGTCTCACAGGGTACTATGGCTACACCTTC.

The rearrangement uses TRBV18 and TRBJ2-1; 7 bases align to TRBD1. The CDR3 is 20 amino acids. Germline trimming cut 4 bases from V and 0 bases from J; bases unmatched to any gene: 18. CDR1 and CDR2 (germline): KGHSH, LQKENI. CDR3 sequence: CASSLETFIAGTASYNEQFF. CDR3 DNA: TGTGCCAGCTCACTCGAAACTTTTATAGCCGGGACAGCCTCCTACAATGAGCAGTTCTTC.

This chain connects TRBV7-2 to TRBJ1-2; D unclear. The V and J ends lost 2 bases and 5 bases respectively, with 6 bases between them. Germline CDR1 SGHTA, CDR2 FQGNSA. The CDR3 contains 12 residues. The CDR3 here is CASSLTGYGYTF. CDR3 coding DNA: TGTGCCAGCAGCTTAACCGGGTATGGCTACACCTTC.

The rearrangement uses TRBV6-1 and TRBJ2-3; D could derive from TRBD1 or TRBD2 (5 bases each). The CDR3 is 15 residues long. V lost 4 bases and J lost 4, with 15 bases in between. The germline V gene has CDR1 MNHNS and CDR2 SASEGT. DNA for the CDR3: TGTGCCAGCAGTGGGGCAGGGAGTGGGGCAGATACGCAGTATTTT. Its protein product is CASSGAGSGADTQYF.

This clone occurred a few times. The chain employs TRBV6-6 and TRBJ1-4; 9 bases fit TRBD1. The CDR3 consists of 15 residues. The V segment lost 6 bases and the J segment 5 bases; nucleotides outside the gene matches: 7. Germline V gene lookup returns CDR1 MNHNY and CDR2 SVGAGI (reference sequence). The CDR3 reads CASRPTGGENEKLFF. The CDR3 region has the DNA TGTGCCAGCAGACCAACAGGGGGCGAAAATGAAAAACTGTTTTTT.

The chain combines TRBV25-1 with TRBJ2-7; 10 nucleotides line up with TRBD1. This CDR3 has 15 residues. Unmatched junction bases numbered 3, after V lost 2 bases and J lost 2 bases. CDR1 is MGHDK and CDR2 is SYGVNS in the germline V gene. Here the CDR3 reads CASSEGTGEPYEQYF. CDR3 DNA sequence: TGTGCCAGCAGTGAAGGGACAGGGGAACCCTACGAGCAGTACTTC.

This clone occurred once. The J gene is TRBJ2-2, the V gene TRBV29-1; 10 nucleotides align to TRBD1. Germline values: CDR1 SQVTM, CDR2 ANQGSEA. Germline trimming cut 6 bases from V and 3 bases from J; bases unmatched to any gene: 4. The CDR3 spans 14 residues. CDR3 sequence (DNA): TGCAGCGTGGCTGGACAGGGGGACACCGGGGAGCTGTTTTTT. It yields the protein CSVAGQGDTGELFF.